These 25 T cell receptor beta chains came from one sample sequenced in a study of beta chain features in type 1 diabetes. The entirety of the isolated RNA underwent reverse transcription, so expressed TCRB transcripts were sequenced. Repertoires were generated with immunoSEQ multiplex PCR, while TCRdb's copy carries only in-frame clones and drops some. Of over 500,000 clones in the sample, roughly a sixth are singletons; the top ten hold more than 0.08%. Material for sequencing was naive CD4+ T cells from blood. These TCRs come from a man between 18 and 29 years old in good health.

To note about this clone: This sample includes further DNA sequences coding for the same CDR3. CDR3: CASSFGPYGYTF. CDR3 nucleotide sequence: TGTGCCAGCAGCTTCGGGCCTTATGGCTACACCTTC. The gene calls are TRBV28 and TRBJ1-2; unclear D gene. The CDR3 runs 12 residues. The germline V and J ends were trimmed by 6 bases and 5 bases, with 10 bases remaining between them. The V gene's germline CDR1 is MDHEN and CDR2 SYDVKM.

This clone was seen a few times. The chain couples TRBV18 to TRBJ2-7; the D gene is possibly TRBD1 (6 bases). Germline loops: CDR1 KGHSH, CDR2 LQKENI. This CDR3 is built from 12 residues. The ends were cut back, 2 bases at V and 6 bases at J, with 8 bases in the middle. DNA for the CDR3: TGTGCCAGCTCACCAGCAGGGGTCGAGCAGTACTTC. Protein: CASSPAGVEQYF.

In DNA form, the CDR3 reads TGTGCCAGCAGCCCCCATGGCAGGGACGGGGAGCTGTTTTTT. Translated, it gives CASSPHGRDGELFF. The chain employs TRBV4-2 and TRBJ2-2, with D maybe TRBD1 (5 bases). Germline values: CDR1 LGHNA, CDR2 YNFKEQ. V lost 4 bases to trimming and J lost 7 bases, with 13 bases between them. This CDR3 has 14 residues.

The rearrangement joins TRBV4-3 to TRBJ2-3; D gene ambiguous. The germline V gene encodes CDR1 LGHNA and CDR2 YSLEER. The CDR3 totals 18 residues. V lost 4 bases and J lost 0, with 20 bases in between. The CDR3 sequence is CASSRRPPIATSTDTQYF. The CDR3 region has the DNA TGCGCCAGCAGCCGCCGCCCCCCTATTGCTACTAGCACAGATACGCAGTATTTT.

The chain carries TRBV19 and TRBJ1-2; a possible D gene is TRBD1 (6 bases). CDR3 size: 13 residues. V was trimmed by 5 bases and J by 8 bases, leaving 15 bases between them. Germline CDR1 is LNHDA and CDR2 is SQIVND (reference sequence). The CDR3 here is CASSPRTARGYTF. The CDR3 nucleotides read TGTGCCAGTAGTCCCAGGACAGCCCGAGGCTACACCTTC.

This clone was counted between two and nine times. The same CDR3 also results from other DNA sequences found in this sample. The chain has TRBV5-4 and TRBJ2-5; 10 bases fit TRBD1. The CDR3 spans 15 residues. Germline CDR1 SGHNT, CDR2 YYREEE (reference sequence). V shed 2 bases and J 2 bases; nucleotides not matched to a gene: 3. The chain's CDR3 is CASSLGTGEQETQYF. CDR3 DNA: TGTGCCAGCAGCTTAGGGACAGGGGAACAAGAGACCCAGTACTTC.

In its sample, this clone was seen once. The V gene is TRBV6-5, the J gene TRBJ2-2; D is unclear. The CDR3 has 14 residues. Trimming stripped 2 bases from V and 4 bases from J, with 8 bases between. The germline gives CDR1 MNHEY, CDR2 SVGAGI. CDR3 DNA sequence: TGTGCCAGCAGTTACGGCCGACTCACCGGGGAGCTGTTTTTT. It yields the protein CASSYGRLTGELFF.

This clone has just a few counts. The rearrangement uses TRBV11-2 and TRBJ2-7; weak D call: TRBD1 (5 bases). Germline V CDR1 and CDR2: SGHAT, FQNNGV. This CDR3 has 14 amino acids. The V gene lost 8 bases and the J gene lost 1 base, with 15 bases spanning the gap. CDR3 in DNA: TGTGCCAGCGGCGCGCAGGGTTCTTCCTACGAGCAGTACTTC. Translating it yields CASGAQGSSYEQYF.

V and J are TRBV9 and TRBJ2-7, with 12 positions matching TRBD2. This CDR3 spans 17 amino acids. Per germline, CDR1 SGDLS and CDR2 YYNGEE. Losses at the gene ends were 0 bases for V and 3 bases for J; bases not matched to a gene: 7. CDR3 nucleotide sequence: TGTGCCAGCAGCGTAGCGCCTAGCGGGAGGGAGGGCTACGAGCAGTACTTC. It yields the protein CASSVAPSGREGYEQYF.

The rearrangement uses TRBV10-3 and TRBJ2-2; TRBD1 matches at 9 bases. The CDR3 covers 15 residues. Trimming took 6 bases from V and 5 from J; bases not matched to a gene: 7. Germline CDR1 and CDR2: ENHRY and SYGVKD. In nucleotides, the CDR3 is TGTGCCATCAGCGGCGACAGGGGGAGGACCGGGGAGCTGTTTTTT. As protein: CAISGDRGRTGELFF.

This clone was seen only a few times. V gene TRBV9 combines with J gene TRBJ2-1, with 7 bases matching TRBD2. Per the germline V gene, CDR1 is SGDLS and CDR2 is YYNGEE. The V gene end was trimmed by 0 bases and the J gene end by 6 bases; junction bases not matched to a gene: 12. This CDR3 comprises 17 residues. CDR3 in amino acids: CASSVALGGVGPNEQFF. DNA for the CDR3: TGTGCCAGCAGCGTAGCTCTGGGGGGGGTCGGCCCCAATGAGCAGTTCTTC.

This clone came up a few times. At one end, the junction sequence differs from germline, possibly due to a read error. This chain connects TRBV7-3 to TRBJ1-2, with D possibly matching TRBD1 (5 bases). The CDR3 has 13 residues. Germline CDR1 reads SGHTA; CDR2 reads FQGTGA. Written as DNA, the CDR3 is TGTGCCAGCAGCTTAACGAGAGGGGACCGGCTCCACTTC. Protein product: CASSLTRGDRLHF.

The gene calls are TRBV25-1 and TRBJ2-7; 8 bases are shared with TRBD1. Trimming removed 4 bases from V and 2 bases from J; junction bases left unmatched: 7. The germline V gene encodes CDR1 MGHDK and CDR2 SYGVNS. This CDR3 has 15 residues. This CDR3 reads CASSVGTGKTYEQYF. CDR3 DNA: TGTGCCAGCAGTGTAGGGACAGGTAAAACCTACGAGCAGTACTTC.

This clone was counted a few times. The chain carries TRBV29-1 and TRBJ1-2; possibly TRBD1 for D (5 bases). Trimming shortened V by 4 bases and J by 4 bases, and 13 bases separated the two germline ends. The CDR3 has 13 amino acids. CDR1 and CDR2 from the germline V gene are SQVTM and ANQGSEA. The CDR3 DNA sequence: TGCAGCGTTGGTGGCAGGGAAGGCTATGGCTACACCTTC. Encoded protein: CSVGGREGYGYTF.

The V call is TRBV9, the J call TRBJ2-5; 8 positions match TRBD2. CDR1 is SGDLS and CDR2 is YYNGEE in the germline V gene. Losses at the gene ends were 0 bases for V and 5 bases for J; bases not matched to a gene: 6. The CDR3 runs to 15 residues. For the CDR3, the DNA is TGTGCCAGCAGCGTAGGGGGCGGGGGGCTGGAGACCCAGTACTTC. It translates to CASSVGGGGLETQYF.

The genes are TRBV11-1 and TRBJ2-7; no definite D call. V was pared by 4 bases and J by 9 bases, with 10 bases between. Germline V gives CDR1 SGHAT, CDR2 FQDESV (reference sequence). The CDR3 has 11 amino acids. The CDR3: CASSSGWVQYF. The CDR3 DNA is TGTGCCAGCAGCTCCGGTTGGGTGCAGTACTTC.

CDR3 protein: CASSLRQQGFSGNTIYF. In DNA, the CDR3 is TGCGCCAGCAGCCTCCGACAGCAGGGTTTCTCTGGAAACACCATATATTTT. This chain uses TRBV4-3 with TRBJ1-3; D perhaps matches TRBD1 (5 bases). The germline V and J ends were trimmed by 4 bases and 0 bases, with 16 bases remaining between them. CDR3 length: 17 residues. Germline V gene lookup returns CDR1 LGHNA and CDR2 YSLEER.

V and J are TRBV5-5 and TRBJ1-1; TRBD1 aligns across 10 bases. The CDR3 runs 13 residues. Germline trimming cut 5 bases from V and 4 bases from J; bases unmatched to any gene: 2. The V gene's germline CDR1 is SGHKS and CDR2 YYEKEE (reference sequence). CDR3 bases: TGTGCCAGCAGGGGGACAGGGGTCACTGAAGCTTTCTTT. It is translated as CASRGTGVTEAFF.

This clone was seen only a few times. CDR3 DNA sequence: TGTGCCACCACCCCGGCCAATAACTATGGCTACACCTTC. It yields the protein CATTPANNYGYTF. The rearrangement uses TRBV15 and TRBJ1-2; no definite D call. The CDR3 has 13 amino acids. CDR1 and CDR2 (germline): LNHNV, YYDKDF (reference sequence). Between the trimmed V and J ends, which lost 7 bases and 1 base, there was a span of 10 bases. The whole variable domain, filled in from reference TRBV15 and TRBJ1-2, reads DAMVIQNPRYQVTQFGKPVTLSCSQTLNHNVMYWYQQKSSQAPKLLFHYYDKDFNNEADTPDNFQSRRPNTSFCFLDIRSPGLGDTAMYLCATTPANNYGYTFGSGTRLTVV.

This clone has only a few counts. The J gene is TRBJ1-3, the V gene TRBV5-1, with D unresolved. The CDR3 is 16 residues long. Trimming took off 4 bases at V and 0 bases at J, with 14 bases between the two ends. Germline V gene data show CDR1 as SGHRS and CDR2 as YFSETQ. CDR3 loop: CASSTWTARSGNTIYF. The CDR3 DNA is TGCGCCAGCAGCACATGGACGGCCCGCTCTGGAAACACCATATATTTT.

The sample holds a few counts of this clone. The chain employs TRBV9 and TRBJ2-5; D not resolved. Germline-derived CDR1 and CDR2 are SGDLS and YYNGEE. Between the trimmed V and J ends, which lost 0 bases and 4 bases, there was a span of 10 bases. This CDR3 has 14 amino acids. The CDR3 here is CASSVGRWGETQYF. In DNA form, the CDR3 reads TGTGCCAGCAGCGTAGGCAGGTGGGGAGAGACCCAGTACTTC.

Concerning this clone itself: The same CDR3 can be traced to other DNA sequences in this sample. J is TRBJ2-5 and V is TRBV5-1; D unclear. Trimming left V 2 bases short and J 4 bases short, with 6 bases between. CDR3 length: 12 residues. Germline V gives CDR1 SGHRS, CDR2 YFSETQ. The CDR3 DNA is TGCGCCAGCAGCTTAGATCGAGAGACCCAGTACTTC. This encodes CASSLDRETQYF.

This chain joins TRBV30 and TRBJ1-1; no clear D gene. This CDR3 spans 11 amino acids. The germline gives CDR1 GTSNPN, CDR2 SVGIG (reference sequence). V gave up 4 bases and J gave up 7 bases, with 10 bases separating them. CDR3 nucleotides: TGTGCCTGGACCCCACGAAATGAAGCTTTCTTT. Its protein product is CAWTPRNEAFF.

This clone was seen a handful of times. The CDR3 sequence is CASSFKAGSEQFF. CDR3 nucleotide sequence: TGTGCCAGCTCCTTTAAGGCAGGGAGTGAGCAGTTCTTC. V usage is TRBV18 and J usage is TRBJ2-1, with D perhaps being TRBD1 or TRBD2 (5 bases each). CDR1 and CDR2 (germline): KGHSH, LQKENI. Between the trimmed V and J ends, which lost 6 bases and 9 bases, there was a span of 15 bases. CDR3 length: 13 amino acids.

This clone has just a few counts. The CDR3 DNA reads as TGTGCCAGCAGTTTTACTGGGGGTCCCCAGTACTTC. Its protein is CASSFTGGPQYF. The chain links TRBV28 to TRBJ2-5, with D perhaps TRBD1 or TRBD2 (5 bases each). The CDR3 has 12 amino acids. V lost 3 bases to trimming and J lost 9 bases, with 11 bases between them. Germline V lookup: CDR1 MDHEN, CDR2 SYDVKM. The entire variable domain, with the rest obtained from reference TRBV28 and TRBJ2-5, is as follows: DVKVTQSSRYLVKRTGEKVFLECVQDMDHENMFWYRQDPGLGLRLIYFSYDVKMKEKGDIPEGYSVSREKKERFSLILESASTNQTSMYLCASSFTGGPQYFGPGTRLLVL.